Listed below are T cell receptor beta chains from one sample, sequenced in a study of T cell changes during pregnancy in multiple sclerosis. Using immunoSEQ multiplex PCR, the repertoire was profiled, and TCRdb retains in-frame clones only, with some absent. Of about 57,000 clones in the sample, roughly 94% are singletons; the top ten hold 0.2%. The source was CD4+ T cells from peripheral blood mononuclear cells, collected in the second trimester of pregnancy. The receptors were sampled from a female donor with multiple sclerosis, enrolled in a pregnancy study. Both conserved end residues are part of each CDR3. The D gene is left open where the match is weak. Only part of the rows carry a size: once, few, many, or a class if the clone is expanded.

TRBD2 TRBJ2-1 - TRBV2 CASGLGLAGVGEQFF TGTGCCAGCGGTTTGGGACTAGCGGGAGTAGGGGAGCAGTTCTTC
- TRBJ1-1 few TRBV10-3 CAISDTVKAFF TGTGCCATCAGTGACACAGTTAAAGCTTTCTTT
- TRBJ2-1 - TRBV4-1 CASSQDRGIDEQFF TGCGCCAGCAGCCAAGATAGGGGGATCGATGAGCAGTTCTTC
- TRBJ2-3 once TRBV6-1 CASSEAILGDTQYF TGTGCCAGCAGCGAAGCGATACTTGGAGATACGCAGTATTTT
TRBD2 TRBJ2-3 - TRBV4-1 CASSPTLTSGSTDTQYF TGCGCCAGCAGCCCAACCCTTACTAGCGGGAGCACAGATACGCAGTATTTT
TRBD1 TRBJ1-2 - TRBV28 CASSDRVGYTF TGTGCCAGCAGTGACAGGGTTGGCTACACCTTC
TRBD2 TRBJ2-7 - TRBV11-2 CASSLRSSGSSYEQYF TGTGCCAGCAGCTTACGGTCTAGCGGGAGTTCCTACGAGCAGTACTTC
- TRBJ1-6 once TRBV7-8 CASSLVAREGWSPLHF TGTGCCAGCAGCTTAGTAGCCAGGGAGGGTTGGTCACCCCTCCACTTT
TRBD2 TRBJ2-1 - TRBV25-1 CASSSTGGGYNEQFF TGTGCCAGCAGTTCGACGGGAGGAGGCTACAATGAGCAGTTCTTC
- TRBJ2-2 - TRBV6-1 CASQSLFAGELFF TGTGCCAGCCAATCACTTTTCGCCGGGGAGCTGTTTTTT
- TRBJ2-3 - TRBV7-3 CASSLMGVTDTQYF TGTGCCAGCAGCTTAATGGGAGTAACAGATACGCAGTATTTT
TRBD2 TRBJ2-3 - TRBV9 CASSDRAGGSNTQYF TGTGCCAGCAGTGACCGGGCGGGGGGGTCTAATACGCAGTATTTT
TRBD1 TRBJ1-5 - TRBV2 CASTWTGGDEQPQHF TGTGCCAGCACGTGGACAGGGGGCGATGAACAGCCCCAGCATTTT
- TRBJ2-5 - TRBV25-1 CASSDRGPGETQYF TGTGCCAGCAGTGACAGGGGCCCGGGGGAGACCCAGTACTTC
TRBD2 TRBJ2-7 - TRBV30 CAWTPGLAVYEQYF TGTGCCTGGACCCCGGGACTAGCGGTTTACGAGCAGTACTTC
- TRBJ1-1 few TRBV9 CASSGLTANTEAFF TGTGCCAGCAGCGGGCTGACAGCGAACACTGAAGCTTTCTTT
TRBD1 TRBJ1-4 - TRBV6-6 CASSSSGQQFNEKLFF TGTGCCAGCAGTTCCTCGGGACAGCAATTTAATGAAAAACTGTTTTTT
TRBD1 TRBJ2-3 - TRBV2 CASSPTGGGDTQYF TGTGCCAGCAGTCCGACAGGGGGCGGAGATACGCAGTATTTT
TRBD2 TRBJ2-5 - TRBV4-1 CASSQERATSGREQETQYF TGCGCCAGCAGCCAAGAACGGGCTACTAGCGGGAGGGAACAAGAGACCCAGTACTTC
- TRBJ2-1 - TRBV6-6 CASSRDNEQFF TGTGCCAGCAGCAGGGACAATGAGCAGTTCTTC
- TRBJ1-2 - TRBV21-1 CASDRPAKGAYGYTF TGTGCCAGCGACCGACCCGCTAAAGGGGCCTATGGCTACACCTTC
- TRBJ1-1 - TRBV18 CASSPRASTEAFF TGTGCCAGCTCACCGCGCGCAAGCACTGAAGCTTTCTTT
TRBD1 TRBJ1-2 - TRBV27 CASSRQGVGYGYTF TGTGCCAGCAGTAGGCAGGGGGTAGGCTATGGCTACACCTTC
TRBD2 TRBJ2-1 - TRBV2 CASSDWTSVYNEQFF TGTGCCAGCAGTGATTGGACTAGCGTTTACAATGAGCAGTTCTTC
TRBD1 TRBJ1-1 - TRBV10-3 CAISGFGQGRGLNTEAFF TGTGCCATCAGTGGCTTCGGACAGGGGCGGGGGTTGAACACTGAAGCTTTCTTT
TRBD1 TRBJ1-5 - TRBV29-1 CSVTGEGQPQHF TGCAGCGTTACAGGGGAAGGTCAGCCCCAGCATTTT
TRBD1 TRBJ2-1 - TRBV6-1 CASSPGTGSYNEQFF TGTGCCAGCAGTCCCGGGACAGGTTCCTACAATGAGCAGTTCTTC
- TRBJ1-2 - TRBV25-1 CASSAGLTMVDYGYTF TGTGCCAGCAGTGCGGGACTGACAATGGTCGACTATGGCTACACCTTC
TRBD1 TRBJ1-3 - TRBV7-2 CASSLDRSSGNTIYF TGTGCCAGCAGCCTGGACAGGAGCTCTGGAAACACCATATATTTT
- TRBJ2-3 - TRBV6-6 CASTTGVADTQYF TGTGCCAGCACCACGGGGGTGGCAGATACGCAGTATTTT
TRBD2 TRBJ2-7 - TRBV27 CASSLYRSGSVEQYF TGTGCCAGCAGTTTATATCGTAGCGGGTCAGTCGAGCAGTACTTC
TRBD1 TRBJ2-5 - TRBV19 CASSIGDRGQETQYF TGTGCCAGTAGTATCGGGGACAGGGGGCAAGAGACCCAGTACTTC
TRBD1 TRBJ2-6 - TRBV28 CASSPGQRSGANVLTF TGTGCCAGCAGTCCGGGACAGCGCTCTGGGGCCAACGTCCTGACTTTC
TRBD2 TRBJ2-3 - TRBV10-1 CASSDLLAGDTQYF TGCGCCAGCAGTGACCTTCTAGCGGGGGATACGCAGTATTTT
- TRBJ1-5 - TRBV19 CATGAGVDQPQHF TGTGCCACTGGGGCGGGAGTGGATCAGCCCCAGCATTTT